This TCR beta chain was captured in a study of T cells after yellow fever vaccination. Points on this clonotype: Its antigen is not known.

Each CDR3 protein gets one entry after TCRdb re-called the 5' RACE reads with MiXCR. This sample carries 400,000 or so distinct CDR3 sequences, 6.2% of them seen once, and the ten largest clones take approximately 15%. Study findings and constraints: Though weaker, the secondary response peaked faster, on day 5 versus 15.

The CDR3 spans 12 residues. Trimming cost V 5 bases and J 10 bases, with 12 bases left between them. From germline, CDR1 is GTSNPN and CDR2 SVGIG (reference sequence). The genes are TRBV30 and TRBJ1-6, with D possibly matching TRBD1 (5 bases). This TCR derives from a man aged 25-45 years who received the YFV17D yellow fever vaccine. The starting material was PBMCs, obtained 5 days after the yellow fever booster vaccination. CDR3 residues: CAWDRWESPLHF. In DNA, the CDR3 is TGTGCCTGGGACAGATGGGAGTCACCCCTCCACTTT.